Presented here are 23 T cell receptor beta chains from one specimen sequenced in a study of blood T cells in healthy people across ages. PCR was performed a second time for about 7 to 11 cycles using a sample-barcoded 5' primer and a J-beta primer mix. TCRdb ran MiXCR on the 5' RACE reads and lists one entry per CDR3 protein. The profile shows fewer than 1 million distinct CDR3 sequences, 44% of them singletons. The sample taken for sequencing was blood. These receptors originate from a man aged 60 to 69 in good health.

The gene calls are TRBV7-3 and TRBJ2-1; a weak D match, TRBD2 (5 bases). CDR1 is SGHTA and CDR2 is FQGTGA in the germline V gene. Trimming took off 0 bases at V and 9 bases at J, with 6 bases between the two ends. The CDR3 spans 12 residues. The CDR3 nucleotides read TGTGCCAGCAGCTTAACGGCGGGTGAGCAGTTCTTC. It translates to CASSLTAGEQFF.

This clonotype occurred a few times. The gene calls are TRBV15 and TRBJ2-5; D may match TRBD1 or TRBD2 (6 bases each). The CDR3 spans 16 residues. Trimming stripped 3 bases from V and 1 base from J, with 15 bases between. Germline CDR1 LNHNV, CDR2 YYDKDF (reference sequence). In DNA form, the CDR3 reads TGTGCCACCAGCAGGGAGAGGGGGGCTGCCCAAGAGACCCAGTACTTC. It codes for CATSRERGAAQETQYF.

The chain recombines TRBV7-8 with TRBJ2-1; D perhaps matches TRBD1 (5 bases). The CDR3 consists of 15 residues. CDR1 is SGHVS, CDR2 FQNEAQ, per germline. Trimming pared 5 bases from V and 6 bases from J, leaving 17 bases between. The CDR3 DNA is TGTGCCAGCAGCCCACCAGGTCGACAGAGCAATGAGCAGTTCTTC. Protein sequence: CASSPPGRQSNEQFF.

For this clonotype: The germline gene is not matched at one end of the junction; a read error may be the cause. The rearrangement links TRBV6-2 or TRBV6-3 to TRBJ2-2; a possible D gene is TRBD1 (6 bases). This CDR3 is built from 16 residues. Germline loops: CDR1 MNHEY, CDR2 SVGEGT. CDR3 region: CVSRPRGTANTGELFF. The CDR3 DNA follows: TGTGTCAGCAGACCCAGGGGAACCGCGAACACCGGGGAGCTGTTTTTT.

This chain connects TRBV6-6 to TRBJ1-2; 7 bases map to TRBD1. Germline V lookup: CDR1 MNHNY, CDR2 SVGAGI (reference sequence). The CDR3 spans 13 residues. Trimming cost V 6 bases and J 8 bases; bases outside gene matches: 9. CDR3 in amino acids: CASRDRAGGGYTF. CDR3 sequence (DNA): TGTGCCAGCAGAGACAGGGCCGGGGGGGGCTACACCTTC.

This clonotype appeared a few times. V and J are TRBV28 and TRBJ1-2; D may be TRBD1 (5 bases). The CDR3 has 14 residues. The ends were cut back, 6 bases at V and 4 bases at J, with 15 bases in the middle. Germline V gene sequence: CDR1 MDHEN, CDR2 SYDVKM. In nucleotides, the CDR3 is TGTGCCAGCAGCCGAAGGGGCGCAAGCTATGGCTACACCTTC. Residues: CASSRRGASYGYTF.

The chain joins TRBV27 to TRBJ2-5; possibly TRBD1 for D (6 bases). The CDR3 extends over 16 amino acids. Per germline, CDR1 MNHEY and CDR2 SMNVEV (reference sequence). The V gene lost 7 bases and the J gene lost 11 bases, with 29 bases spanning the gap. CDR3 residues: CASMFGPDRLRNGQYF. The CDR3 nucleotides are TGTGCCAGCATGTTCGGACCCGACAGGTTAAGGAATGGGCAGTACTTC.

The V call is TRBV29-1, the J call TRBJ1-2; no definite D call. Germline CDR1 reads SQVTM; CDR2 reads ANQGSEA. CDR3 length: 13 amino acids. The V and J ends lost 4 bases and 2 bases respectively, with 11 bases between them. The CDR3 region is CSVVPGGNYGYTF. CDR3 coding DNA: TGCAGCGTTGTCCCAGGTGGGAACTATGGCTACACCTTC.

This chain connects TRBV9 to TRBJ2-3; perhaps TRBD2 as D (6 bases). Trimming shortened V by 2 bases and J by 2 bases, and 12 bases separated the two germline ends. Germline CDR1 is SGDLS and CDR2 is YYNGEE. This CDR3 has 15 residues. CDR3 sequence (DNA): TGTGCCAGCAGCGTCTCCCGGGGGTACACAGATACGCAGTATTTT. It translates to CASSVSRGYTDTQYF.

This clonotype turned up a few times. The genes are TRBV12-3 or TRBV12-4 and TRBJ2-6; the D is unclear. Trimming removed 6 bases at V and 0 bases at J, with 9 bases between. CDR3 length: 15 amino acids. CDR3 nucleotides: TGTGCCAGCAGCCCCCGAAACTCTGGGGCCAACGTCCTGACTTTC. Its translation is CASSPRNSGANVLTF.

The chain is built from TRBV28 and TRBJ2-5, with a weak D call TRBD1 (6 bases). There are 14 residues in the CDR3. The V gene lost 4 bases and the J gene lost 11 bases, with 20 bases spanning the gap. Germline V gene sequence: CDR1 MDHEN, CDR2 SYDVKM. The CDR3 DNA sequence: TGTGCCAGCAGTTCACAGGGCCCCCCTACTGAGCAGTACTTC. It codes for CASSSQGPPTEQYF. The whole variable domain, remainder taken from reference TRBV28 and TRBJ2-5, is DVKVTQSSRYLVKRTGEKVFLECVQDMDHENMFWYRQDPGLGLRLIYFSYDVKMKEKGDIPEGYSVSREKKERFSLILESASTNQTSMYLCASSSQGPPTEQYFGPGTRLLVL.

The J gene is TRBJ1-6, the V gene TRBV27; D call uncertain. Germline CDR1 is MNHEY and CDR2 is SMNVEV (reference sequence). The CDR3 totals 16 residues. The V and J ends lost 3 bases and 6 bases respectively, with 15 bases between them. In DNA, the CDR3 is TGTGCCAGCAGTTTTACGTGGGCGGTGAGTAATTCACCCCTCCACTTT. Residues: CASSFTWAVSNSPLHF.

This clonotype was seen more than once but under ten times. The CDR3 sequence is CASSYSGRNNEQFF. CDR3 DNA: TGTGCCAGCAGTTACTCGGGCAGAAACAATGAGCAGTTCTTC. The chain is built from TRBV6-2 or TRBV6-3 and TRBJ2-1; no definite D call. In germline, CDR1 is MNHEY, CDR2 SVGEGT. Trimming took off 0 bases at V and 5 bases at J, with 8 bases between the two ends. The CDR3 covers 14 residues.

The chain links TRBV4-1 to TRBJ2-7; possibly TRBD1 for D (5 bases). Between the trimmed V and J ends, which lost 1 base and 4 bases, there was a span of 11 bases. Germline values: CDR1 MGHRA, CDR2 YSYEKL. This CDR3 is built from 14 residues. The CDR3 region has the DNA TGCGCCAGCAGCCAAGTGATGACAGTATACGAGCAGTACTTC. Its protein is CASSQVMTVYEQYF.

The V call is TRBV18, the J call TRBJ1-4, with 7 bases fitting TRBD1. The germline V gene encodes CDR1 KGHSH and CDR2 LQKENI. With V trimmed by 5 bases and J by 4 bases, 4 bases remained unmatched. This CDR3 contains 14 residues. DNA of the CDR3: TGTGCCAGCTCATCACAGGGGATTAATGAAAAACTGTTTTTT. It encodes CASSSQGINEKLFF. The complete variable domain, with remaining parts taken from reference TRBV18 and TRBJ1-4, reads NAGVMQNPRHLVRRRGQEARLRCSPMKGHSHVYWYRQLPEEGLKFMVYLQKENIIDESGMPKERFSAEFPKEGPSILRIQQVVRGDSAAYFCASSSQGINEKLFFGSGTQLSVL.

This chain uses TRBV12-3 or TRBV12-4 with TRBJ1-6; no clear D gene. The CDR3 consists of 15 residues. The V end was cut by 5 bases, the J end by 7 bases, with 15 bases between. The CDR3 sequence: CASSTAPIGNSPLHF. The CDR3 bases are TGTGCCAGCAGTACAGCCCCTATAGGAAATTCACCCCTCCACTTT.

There are many counts of this clonotype. The chain joins TRBV10-3 to TRBJ2-7; D gene ambiguous. V dropped 0 bases and J dropped 6 bases, with 6 bases sitting between them. Per germline, CDR1 ENHRY and CDR2 SYGVKD. The CDR3 runs to 12 residues. This chain's CDR3 is CAISESVGEQYF. CDR3 nucleotides: TGTGCCATCAGTGAGTCGGTGGGCGAGCAGTACTTC.

This clonotype was observed a few times. The chain links TRBV7-9 to TRBJ1-2; TRBD1 matches at 7 bases. Germline-derived CDR1 and CDR2 are SEHNR and FQNEAQ (reference sequence). Losses at the gene ends were 5 bases for V and 5 bases for J; bases not matched to a gene: 8. The CDR3 consists of 14 residues. The CDR3 DNA reads as TGTGCCAGCAGCGTGGCGGGACAGACATATGGCTACACCTTC. Encoded protein: CASSVAGQTYGYTF. The full variable domain, completed using reference TRBV7-9 and TRBJ1-2, is DTGVSQNPRHKITKRGQNVTFRCDPISEHNRLYWYRQTLGQGPEFLTYFQNEAQLEKSRLLSDRFSAERPKGSFSTLEIQRTEQGDSAMYLCASSVAGQTYGYTFGSGTRLTVV.

In this sample, this clonotype turned up many times. The V and J genes are TRBV29-1 and TRBJ2-3; 9 nucleotides line up with TRBD1. Germline V lookup: CDR1 SQVTM, CDR2 ANQGSEA. V lost 3 bases to trimming and J lost 13 bases; unmatched junction nucleotides: 5. This CDR3 is 11 amino acids long. The CDR3 region has the DNA TGCAGCGTTGAGGGGGACAGGGTGAAGTATTTT. Its protein is CSVEGDRVKYF.

The rearrangement joins TRBV5-1 to TRBJ2-1; a possible D gene is TRBD2 (6 bases). This CDR3 is 16 amino acids long. Germline-derived CDR1 and CDR2 are SGHRS and YFSETQ. Trimming stripped 0 bases from V and 2 bases from J, with 12 bases between. The CDR3: CASSLARRAPYNEQFF. The CDR3 nucleotides read TGCGCCAGCAGCTTGGCCAGGAGGGCGCCCTACAATGAGCAGTTCTTC.

The genes are TRBV21-1 and TRBJ1-2; the DNA was not used to check the table's D call, TRBD1. TRBV21-1 is deemed a pseudogene. This CDR3 region has 16 residues. The CDR3 DNA reads as TGTGCCAGCAGCATCCGGGACAGAGAAACTAACTATGGCTACACCTTC. Translated, it gives CASSIRDRETNYGYTF.

To note about this clonotype: Germline and junction disagree at one end, which may indicate a read error. The rearrangement uses TRBV9 and TRBJ2-7; D might be TRBD1 or TRBD2, each matching 5 bases. Germline CDR1 reads SGDLS; CDR2 reads YYNGEE. There are 16 residues in the CDR3. The CDR3 loop is CASSVDAPKGTYEQYF. The DNA of the CDR3 is TGTGCCAGCAGCGTAGACGCCCCAAAGGGGACCTACGAGCAGTACTTT. Based on the CDR3 plus reference TRBV9 and TRBJ2-7, the full variable domain is DSGVTQTPKHLITATGQRVTLRCSPRSGDLSVYWYQQSLDQGLQFLIQYYNGEERAKGNILERFSAQQFPDLHSELNLSSLELGDSALYFCASSVDAPKGTYEQYFGPGTRLTVT.

The rearrangement links TRBV12-3 or TRBV12-4 to TRBJ2-3, with D hard to call. The CDR3 sequence is 12 residues long. V shed 5 bases and J shed 6 bases, with 9 bases lying between them. The DNA of the CDR3 is TGTGCCAGCAGTAGGCTCCGTGATACGCAGTATTTT. This codes for CASSRLRDTQYF.